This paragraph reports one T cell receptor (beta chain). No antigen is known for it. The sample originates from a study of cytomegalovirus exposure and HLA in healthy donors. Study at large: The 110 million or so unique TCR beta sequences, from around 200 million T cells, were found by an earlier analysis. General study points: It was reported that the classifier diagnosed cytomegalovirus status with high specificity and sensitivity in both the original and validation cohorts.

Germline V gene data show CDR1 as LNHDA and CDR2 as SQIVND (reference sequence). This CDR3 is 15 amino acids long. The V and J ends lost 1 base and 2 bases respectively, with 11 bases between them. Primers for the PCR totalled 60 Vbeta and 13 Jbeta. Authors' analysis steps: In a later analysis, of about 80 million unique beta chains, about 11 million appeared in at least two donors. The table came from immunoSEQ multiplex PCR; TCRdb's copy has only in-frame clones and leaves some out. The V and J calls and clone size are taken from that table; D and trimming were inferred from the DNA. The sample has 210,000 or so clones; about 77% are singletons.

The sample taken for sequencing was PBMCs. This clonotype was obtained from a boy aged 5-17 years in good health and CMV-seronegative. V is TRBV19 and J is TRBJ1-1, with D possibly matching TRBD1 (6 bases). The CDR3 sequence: CASSIGVRGNTEAFF. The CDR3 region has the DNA TGTGCCAGTAGTATAGGGGTCAGGGGCAACACTGAAGCTTTCTTT.